The 22 T cell receptor beta chains below all came from one sample that was sequenced in a study of OX40 agonist ivuxolimab in advanced cancers. This table comes from immunoSEQ multiplex PCR, and its TCRdb copy is limited to in-frame clones, with some not included. The table has 65,000 to 85,000 clones, under 95% seen once. This specimen was CD4+ or CD8+ T cells sorted from blood, taken in a trial of the OX40 agonist ivuxolimab. The receptor source for this set is an adult with an advanced solid tumor such as melanoma, head and neck, liver or kidney cancer.

The gene calls are TRBV4-3 and TRBJ2-5; no clear D gene. Trimming left V 0 bases short and J 5 bases short, with 10 bases between. The CDR3 has 14 amino acids. Germline V lookup: CDR1 LGHNA, CDR2 YSLEER. CDR3 region: CASSQDTSLETQYF. The CDR3 coding sequence is TGCGCCAGCAGCCAAGACACTTCTTTGGAGACCCAGTACTTC.

The chain employs TRBV15 and TRBJ2-7, with 14 bases aligning to TRBD2. This CDR3 region has 19 residues. Trimming removed 0 bases from V and 1 base from J; junction bases left unmatched: 8. The germline CDR1 and CDR2 sequences are LNHNV and YYDKDF (reference sequence). The CDR3 spells CATSRDPRTSGGTSYEQYF. The CDR3 nucleotides are TGTGCCACCAGCAGAGATCCCCGGACTAGCGGGGGGACATCCTACGAGCAGTACTTC.

This sequence joins TRBV10-3 and TRBJ2-5; 9 nucleotides agree with TRBD2. From germline, CDR1 is ENHRY and CDR2 SYGVKD. The V segment lost 4 bases and the J segment 5 bases; nucleotides outside the gene matches: 11. This CDR3 comprises 16 residues. In DNA form, the CDR3 reads TGTGCCATCAGTGGGACTAGCGAGCCGCCCGGGGAGACCCAGTACTTC. Translated: CAISGTSEPPGETQYF.

This clone is a singleton in its sample. The chain couples TRBV14 to TRBJ2-5; D remains unclear. Germline V gene lookup returns CDR1 SGHDN and CDR2 FVKESK. V was clipped by 1 base and J by 11 bases, with 11 bases between them. CDR3 length: 12 amino acids. CDR3 loop: CASSQAPKEQYF. DNA for the CDR3: TGTGCCAGCAGCCAAGCGCCGAAGGAGCAGTACTTC.

The V call is TRBV10-3, the J call TRBJ2-3; 9 nucleotides match TRBD1. V lost 2 bases and J lost 4; bases outside the gene matches: 4. The CDR3 consists of 15 residues. CDR1 is ENHRY and CDR2 is SYGVKD in the germline V gene. In DNA, the CDR3 is TGTGCCATCAGTGAGACAGGGGGCTTCGCAGATACGCAGTATTTT. Translated: CAISETGGFADTQYF.

This clone has a single count. The chain recombines TRBV14 with TRBJ2-3, with D possibly being TRBD1 (6 bases). This CDR3 region has 13 residues. Germline CDR1 and CDR2: SGHDN and FVKESK. Trimming removed 5 bases from V and 3 bases from J, with 9 bases in between. CDR3 nucleotide sequence: TGTGCCAGCAGCACACAGGGAACAGATACGCAGTATTTT. Residues: CASSTQGTDTQYF.

This clone was detected only once. The chain combines TRBV9 with TRBJ2-7, with 7 positions matching TRBD1. CDR1 SGDLS and CDR2 YYNGEE come from the germline V gene. This CDR3 is built from 16 residues. V gave up 3 bases and J gave up 6 bases; unmatched junction bases: 15. This CDR3 reads CASSGRDRTPLGEQYF. CDR3 DNA: TGTGCCAGCAGCGGCCGGGACAGAACGCCTTTGGGCGAGCAGTACTTC.

The chain carries TRBV6-5 and TRBJ2-1; D tentatively fits TRBD1 or TRBD2 (6 bases each). CDR3 length: 15 amino acids. Trimming removed 0 bases at V and 8 bases at J, with 14 bases between. Germline V gene lookup returns CDR1 MNHEY and CDR2 SVGAGI. CDR3 loop: CASSYSGGRYDEQFF. The CDR3, as DNA: TGTGCCAGCAGTTACTCAGGGGGGAGATACGATGAGCAGTTCTTC.

CDR3 sequence: CASSTTSKGETQYF. DNA for the CDR3: TGTGCCAGCAGTACAACTAGCAAGGGAGAGACCCAGTACTTC. The chain employs TRBV27 and TRBJ2-5, with D tentatively TRBD2 (6 bases). The V gene's germline CDR1 is MNHEY and CDR2 SMNVEV (reference sequence). Trimming took off 5 bases at V and 4 bases at J, with 14 bases between the two ends. The CDR3 covers 14 residues.

The chain is built from TRBV6-5 and TRBJ1-2; 10 positions match TRBD1. Trimming cost V 9 bases and J 7 bases; bases outside gene matches: 14. CDR1 and CDR2 from the germline V gene are MNHEY and SVGAGI. The CDR3 loop spans 15 amino acids. The CDR3 spells CASVTGTGELGGYTF. Here the CDR3 DNA reads TGTGCCAGTGTTACCGGGACAGGGGAGCTGGGTGGCTACACCTTC.

The chain combines TRBV4-1 with TRBJ2-1, with 13 bases lining up with TRBD2. The CDR3 consists of 21 residues. In germline, CDR1 is MGHRA, CDR2 YSYEKL. Trimming at V came to 7 bases and at J to 0 bases, leaving 18 bases not matched to a gene. CDR3 loop: CASKSLGGGLAGASSYNEQFF. As DNA, the CDR3 is TGCGCCAGCAAATCCCTTGGTGGAGGACTAGCGGGGGCAAGCTCCTACAATGAGCAGTTCTTC.

J is TRBJ2-7 and V is TRBV7-2; 11 positions agree with TRBD2. From germline, CDR1 is SGHTA and CDR2 FQGNSA. J was trimmed by 3 bases and V by 5 bases; bases with no gene match: 3. The CDR3 runs 14 residues. Here the CDR3 reads CASSPTSGVYEQYF. CDR3 nucleotides: TGTGCCAGCAGCCCGACTAGCGGGGTCTACGAGCAGTACTTC.

This clone is a singleton in its sample. This chain uses TRBV6-5 with TRBJ1-1, with D uncertain. The germline V and J ends were trimmed by 2 bases and 11 bases, with 18 bases remaining between them. The germline CDR1 and CDR2 sequences are MNHEY and SVGAGI. The CDR3 has 14 amino acids. CDR3 residues: CASSYGTAGVEAFF. CDR3 bases: TGTGCCAGCAGTTACGGTACGGCAGGAGTTGAGGCTTTCTTT.

This sequence joins TRBV5-5 and TRBJ2-7; the D gene is possibly TRBD1 (5 bases). CDR1 SGHKS and CDR2 YYEKEE come from the germline V gene (reference sequence). The CDR3 consists of 15 residues. V shed 4 bases and J shed 3 bases, with 17 bases lying between them. CDR3 protein: CASSQTLRQNYEQYF. Here the CDR3 DNA reads TGTGCCAGCAGCCAAACACTGAGACAGAACTACGAGCAGTACTTC. Drawing the rest from reference TRBV5-5 and TRBJ2-7, the complete variable domain is DAGVTQSPTHLIKTRGQQVTLRCSPISGHKSVSWYQQVLGQGPQFIFQYYEKEERGRGNFPDRFSARQFPNYSSELNVNALLLGDSALYLCASSQTLRQNYEQYFGPGTRLTVT.

The table lists this clone with a count of one. CDR3 region: CASSLQRLAGEGEQFF. The CDR3 coding sequence is TGTGCCAGCAGTTTGCAACGACTAGCGGGAGAGGGTGAGCAGTTCTTC. The chain joins TRBV27 to TRBJ2-1; the match to TRBD2 covers 12 bases. The CDR3 totals 16 residues. Trimming cost V 3 bases and J 9 bases; bases outside gene matches: 9. The germline CDR1 and CDR2 sequences are MNHEY and SMNVEV (reference sequence).

The gene calls are TRBV25-1 and TRBJ1-2; D not resolved. Deletions cut 2 bases from V and 0 bases from J, with 4 bases between. The CDR3 has 13 amino acids. Germline V lookup: CDR1 MGHDK, CDR2 SYGVNS. CDR3 sequence reads: CASSEDANYGYTF. The CDR3, as DNA: TGTGCCAGCAGTGAAGACGCTAACTATGGCTACACCTTC.

This CDR3 reads CASSQSGGGNTEAFF. The CDR3 DNA is TGTGCCAGCAGCCAGTCAGGGGGGGGGAACACTGAAGCTTTCTTT. The J gene is TRBJ1-1, the V gene TRBV6-4, with 7 bases that match TRBD1. This CDR3 is 15 amino acids long. The germline V gene has CDR1 MRHNA and CDR2 SNTAGT. With V trimmed by 6 bases and J by 1 base, 8 bases remained unmatched.

The chain recombines TRBV28 with TRBJ2-1; 9 bases line up with TRBD2. Germline loops: CDR1 MDHEN, CDR2 SYDVKM. V lost 2 bases to trimming and J lost 8 bases; unmatched junction nucleotides: 25. The CDR3 is made up of 21 amino acids. DNA for the CDR3: TGTGCCAGCAGTTTAATTACAGTTTCGGGTCCGGGACTAGCAGGGGTGTATGAGCAGTTCTTC. Protein sequence: CASSLITVSGPGLAGVYEQFF.

The chain uses TRBV6-5 and TRBJ1-2, with 9 bases fitting TRBD1. Germline lookup yields CDR1 MNHEY and CDR2 SVGAGI. There are 14 residues in the CDR3. J lost 2 bases, V lost 2 bases, and 0 bases had no gene match. Written as DNA, the CDR3 is TGTGCCAGCAGTTACGGACAGGGGAACTATGGCTACACCTTC. Amino acids: CASSYGQGNYGYTF.

The V gene is TRBV5-1, the J gene TRBJ2-7; no firm D call. The V gene lost 0 bases and the J gene lost 3 bases, with 4 bases spanning the gap. Per germline, CDR1 SGHRS and CDR2 YFSETQ. The CDR3 is made up of 12 amino acids. The CDR3 is CASSLADYEQYF. In DNA, the CDR3 is TGCGCCAGCAGCTTGGCGGACTACGAGCAGTACTTC.

J is TRBJ2-7 and V is TRBV5-5; TRBD1 might be the D (6 bases). Trimming pared 1 base from V and 3 bases from J, leaving 11 bases between. This CDR3 has 14 amino acids. Per the germline V gene, CDR1 is SGHKS and CDR2 is YYEKEE (reference sequence). For the CDR3, the DNA is TGTGCCAGCAGCTTGTTTGAACAGGGCTACGAGCAGTACTTC. It yields the protein CASSLFEQGYEQYF.

This sequence joins TRBV13 and TRBJ1-1, with 8 nucleotides matching TRBD1. Germline assignment: CDR1 PRHDT and CDR2 FYEKMQ (reference sequence). CDR3 length: 17 residues. V gave up 5 bases and J gave up 2 bases; unmatched junction bases: 13. CDR3 protein: CASSPRGFGTGNTEAFF. The CDR3 DNA is TGTGCCAGCAGCCCACGGGGGTTTGGGACAGGAAACACTGAAGCTTTCTTT.